A single sample gave rise to the 5 T cell receptor beta chains below, sequenced in a study of T cell responses to AZD1222 COVID-19 vaccine. Measured with immunoSEQ multiplex PCR; TCRdb has only the in-frame clones, and not every one. The sample lists approximately 50,000 clones, more than 80% occurring once. Sequencing used peripheral blood, obtained on day 0 of MenACWY control vaccination. The receptors shown here come from an adult in good health.

The gene calls are TRBV2 and TRBJ1-5; D gene uncertain. The V gene lost 8 bases and the J gene lost 0 bases, with 14 bases spanning the gap. Looked up from germline, CDR1 is SNHLY and CDR2 is FYNNEI. The CDR3 covers 15 residues. The CDR3 bases are TGTGCCAGCCGAGCTGGCAGTAATAGCAATCAGCCCCAGCATTTT. Amino acid sequence: CASRAGSNSNQPQHF.

This chain connects TRBV5-1 to TRBJ2-3; D is perhaps TRBD2 (6 bases). V lost 5 bases and J lost 0, with 10 bases in between. Germline CDR1 and CDR2: SGHRS and YFSETQ. The length of the CDR3 is 14 residues. CDR3 nucleotides: TGCGCCAGCAGTCTGGAGGGTAGCACAGATACGCAGTATTTT. This gives the protein CASSLEGSTDTQYF. Full variable domain (outside the CDR3, taken from reference TRBV5-1 and TRBJ2-3): KAGVTQTPRYLIKTRGQQVTLSCSPISGHRSVSWYQQTPGQGLQFLFEYFSETQRNKGNFPGRFSGRQFSNSRSEMNVSTLELGDSALYLCASSLEGSTDTQYFGPGTRLTVL.

V gene TRBV4-2 combines with J gene TRBJ1-3; no clear D. The CDR3 runs to 15 residues. CDR1 and CDR2 (germline): LGHNA, YNFKEQ. V lost 0 bases and J 3 bases, leaving 9 bases between the germline ends. The CDR3 sequence is CASSQDLQNGNTIYF. DNA for the CDR3: TGTGCCAGCAGCCAAGATCTACAGAATGGAAACACCATATATTTT.

The gene calls are TRBV4-3 and TRBJ1-1, with TRBD1 matching over 9 bases. This CDR3 contains 14 residues. The germline gives CDR1 LGHNA, CDR2 YSLEER. The junction had 3 bases not matched to a gene; V was cut back by 4 bases and J by 3 bases. The CDR3 DNA reads as TGCGCCAGCAGCCTTAGGACAGGGGACACTGAAGCTTTCTTT. This translates into CASSLRTGDTEAFF.

The V gene is TRBV14, the J gene TRBJ2-3, with D tentatively TRBD1 (6 bases). Germline V lookup: CDR1 SGHDN, CDR2 FVKESK. Trimming took off 1 base at V and 5 bases at J, with 13 bases between the two ends. The CDR3 spans 15 residues. The CDR3 sequence is CASSQGGTYIDTQYF. Here the CDR3 DNA reads TGTGCCAGCAGCCAAGGAGGGACATATATAGATACGCAGTATTTT.